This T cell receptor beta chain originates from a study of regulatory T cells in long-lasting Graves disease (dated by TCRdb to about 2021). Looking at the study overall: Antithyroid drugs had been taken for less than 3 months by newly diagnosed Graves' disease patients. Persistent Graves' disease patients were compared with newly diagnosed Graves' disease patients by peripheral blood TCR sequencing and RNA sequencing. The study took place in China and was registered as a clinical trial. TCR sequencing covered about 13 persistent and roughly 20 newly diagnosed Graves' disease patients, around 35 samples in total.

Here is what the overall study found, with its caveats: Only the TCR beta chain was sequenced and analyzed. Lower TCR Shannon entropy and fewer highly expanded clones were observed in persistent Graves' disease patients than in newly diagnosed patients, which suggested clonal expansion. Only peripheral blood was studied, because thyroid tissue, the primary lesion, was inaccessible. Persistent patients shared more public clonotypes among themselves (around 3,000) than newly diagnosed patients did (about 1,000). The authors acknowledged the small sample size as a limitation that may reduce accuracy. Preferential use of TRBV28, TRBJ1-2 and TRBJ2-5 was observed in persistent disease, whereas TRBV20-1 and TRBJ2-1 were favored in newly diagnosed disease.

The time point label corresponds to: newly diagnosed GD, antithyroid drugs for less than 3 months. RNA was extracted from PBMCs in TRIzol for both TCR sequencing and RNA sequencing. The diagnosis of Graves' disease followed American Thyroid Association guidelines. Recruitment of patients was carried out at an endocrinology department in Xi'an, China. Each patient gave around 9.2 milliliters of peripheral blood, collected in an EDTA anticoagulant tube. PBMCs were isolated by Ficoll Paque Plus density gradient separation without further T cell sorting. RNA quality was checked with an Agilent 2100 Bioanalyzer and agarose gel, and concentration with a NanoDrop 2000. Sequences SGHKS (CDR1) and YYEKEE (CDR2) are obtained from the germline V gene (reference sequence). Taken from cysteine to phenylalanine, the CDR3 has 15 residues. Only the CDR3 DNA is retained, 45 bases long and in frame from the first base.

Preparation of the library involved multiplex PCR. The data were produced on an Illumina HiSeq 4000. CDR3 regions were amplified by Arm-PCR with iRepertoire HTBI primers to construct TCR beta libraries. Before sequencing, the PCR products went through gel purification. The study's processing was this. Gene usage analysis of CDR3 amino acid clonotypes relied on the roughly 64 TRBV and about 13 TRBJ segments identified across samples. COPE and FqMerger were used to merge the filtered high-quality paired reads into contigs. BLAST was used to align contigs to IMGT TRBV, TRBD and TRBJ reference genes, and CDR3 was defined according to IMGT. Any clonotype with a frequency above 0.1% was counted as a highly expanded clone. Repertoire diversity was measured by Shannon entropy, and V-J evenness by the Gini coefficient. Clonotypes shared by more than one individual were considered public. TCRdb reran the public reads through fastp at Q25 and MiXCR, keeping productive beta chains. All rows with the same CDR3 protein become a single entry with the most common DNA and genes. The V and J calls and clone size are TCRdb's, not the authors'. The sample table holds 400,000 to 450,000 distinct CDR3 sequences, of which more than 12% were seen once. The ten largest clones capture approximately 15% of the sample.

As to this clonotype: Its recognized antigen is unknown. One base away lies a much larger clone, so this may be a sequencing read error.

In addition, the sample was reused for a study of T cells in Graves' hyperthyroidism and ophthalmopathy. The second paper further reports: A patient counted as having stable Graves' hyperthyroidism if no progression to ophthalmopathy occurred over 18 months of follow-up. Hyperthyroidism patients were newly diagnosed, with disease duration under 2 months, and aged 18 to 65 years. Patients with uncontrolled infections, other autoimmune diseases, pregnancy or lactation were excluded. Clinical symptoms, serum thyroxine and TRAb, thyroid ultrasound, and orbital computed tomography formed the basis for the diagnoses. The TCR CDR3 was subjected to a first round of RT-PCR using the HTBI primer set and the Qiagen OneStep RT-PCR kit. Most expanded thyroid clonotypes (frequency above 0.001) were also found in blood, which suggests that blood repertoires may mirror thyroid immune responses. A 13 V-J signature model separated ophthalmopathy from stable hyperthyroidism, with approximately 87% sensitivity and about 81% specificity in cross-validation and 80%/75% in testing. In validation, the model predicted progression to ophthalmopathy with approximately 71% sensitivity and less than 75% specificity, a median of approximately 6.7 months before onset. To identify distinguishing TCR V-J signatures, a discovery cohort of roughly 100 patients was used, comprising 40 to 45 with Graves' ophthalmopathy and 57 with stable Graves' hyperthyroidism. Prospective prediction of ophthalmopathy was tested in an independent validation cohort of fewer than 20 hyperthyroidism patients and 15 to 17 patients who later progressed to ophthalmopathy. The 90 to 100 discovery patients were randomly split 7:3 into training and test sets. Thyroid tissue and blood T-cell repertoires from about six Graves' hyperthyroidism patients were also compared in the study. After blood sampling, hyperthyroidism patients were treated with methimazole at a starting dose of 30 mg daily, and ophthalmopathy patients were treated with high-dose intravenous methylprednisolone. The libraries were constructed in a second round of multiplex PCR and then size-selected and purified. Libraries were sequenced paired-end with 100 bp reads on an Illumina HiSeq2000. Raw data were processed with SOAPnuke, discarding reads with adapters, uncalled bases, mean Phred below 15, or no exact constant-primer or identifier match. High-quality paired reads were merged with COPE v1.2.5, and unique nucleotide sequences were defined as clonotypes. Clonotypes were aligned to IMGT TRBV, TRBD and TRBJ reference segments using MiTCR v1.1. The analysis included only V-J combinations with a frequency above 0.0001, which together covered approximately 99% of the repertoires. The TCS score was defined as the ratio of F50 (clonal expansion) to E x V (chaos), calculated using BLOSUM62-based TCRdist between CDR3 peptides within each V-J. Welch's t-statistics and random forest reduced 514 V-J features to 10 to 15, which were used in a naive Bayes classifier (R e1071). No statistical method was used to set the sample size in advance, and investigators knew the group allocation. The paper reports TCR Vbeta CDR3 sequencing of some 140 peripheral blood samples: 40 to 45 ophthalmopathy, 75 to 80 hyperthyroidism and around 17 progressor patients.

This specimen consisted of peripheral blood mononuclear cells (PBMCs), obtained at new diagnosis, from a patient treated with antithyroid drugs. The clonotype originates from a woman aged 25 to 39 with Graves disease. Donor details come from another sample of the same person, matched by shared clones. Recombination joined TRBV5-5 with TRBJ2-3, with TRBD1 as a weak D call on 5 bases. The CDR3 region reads CASSLGGPNTDTRYF. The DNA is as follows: TGTGCCAGCAGCTTGGGGGGCCCCAACACAGATACGCGGTATTTT.